This TCR beta chain was recorded in a study of T cells in Graves' hyperthyroidism and ophthalmopathy. Study at large: Specimen type is peripheral blood, collected at initial diagnosis prior to any treatment. Findings of the study overall: The authors' 13 V-J model separated ophthalmopathy from stable hyperthyroidism.

Exclusion followed for patients with uncontrolled infection, other autoimmune disease, pregnancy or lactation. This CDR3 has 15 residues. Germline values: CDR1 MNHNY, CDR2 SVGAGI (reference sequence). V shed 0 bases and J 7 bases; nucleotides not matched to a gene: 4. TCR beta CDR3 region amplification was performed from RNA transcripts. Researchers ran a first-round RT-PCR on the TCR CDR3 using the HTBI primer set. TCRdb analysed the multiplex PCR reads with MiXCR anew, one entry per CDR3 protein. The sample shows hundreds of thousands of distinct CDR3 sequences, more than 14% of them seen only once. This clonotype came up a few times. The antigen is unknown.

The receptor was isolated from a woman aged 45-65 years with Graves' ophthalmopathy. The sample consisted of blood. The V and J genes are TRBV6-6 and TRBJ2-1, with 9 bases identical to TRBD2. The CDR3 DNA follows: TGTGCCAGCAGTTACTCTGGGACTAGCCGGAATGAGCAGTTCTTC. This gives the protein CASSYSGTSRNEQFF.